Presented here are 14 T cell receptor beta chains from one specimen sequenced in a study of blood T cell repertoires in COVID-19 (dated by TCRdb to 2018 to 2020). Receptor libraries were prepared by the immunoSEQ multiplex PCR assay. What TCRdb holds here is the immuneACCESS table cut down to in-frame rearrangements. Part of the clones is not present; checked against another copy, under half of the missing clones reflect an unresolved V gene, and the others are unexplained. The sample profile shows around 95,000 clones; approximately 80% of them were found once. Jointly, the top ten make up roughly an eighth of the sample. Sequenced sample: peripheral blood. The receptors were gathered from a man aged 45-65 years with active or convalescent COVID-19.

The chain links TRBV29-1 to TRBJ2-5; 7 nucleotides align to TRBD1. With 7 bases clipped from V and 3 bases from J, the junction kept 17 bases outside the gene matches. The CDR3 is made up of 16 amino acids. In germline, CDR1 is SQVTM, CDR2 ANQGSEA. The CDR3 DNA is TGCAGCGCCCGACGCACTTTTCGGGACAGCGAAGAGACCCAGTACTTC. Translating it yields CSARRTFRDSEETQYF.

The CDR3 DNA is TGTGCCACCAGTGATACGCTCCAACTAGCCGCATACAATGAGCAGTTCTTC. It translates to CATSDTLQLAAYNEQFF. The chain couples TRBV24-1 to TRBJ2-1; TRBD2 is a possible D gene (6 bases). From germline, CDR1 is KGHDR and CDR2 SFDVKD. The CDR3 runs 17 residues. Trimming stripped 3 bases from V and 4 bases from J, with 18 bases between.

In DNA form, the CDR3 reads TGTGCCAGCAGTCCTCTGGGGGCGTACAATGAGCAGTTCTTC. It translates to CASSPLGAYNEQFF. The chain recombines TRBV6-5 with TRBJ2-1; possible D gene TRBD1, 6 bases. CDR1 is MNHEY, CDR2 SVGAGI, per germline. With 5 bases removed from V and 4 bases from J, the gap between germline ends came to 12 bases. The CDR3 runs 14 residues.

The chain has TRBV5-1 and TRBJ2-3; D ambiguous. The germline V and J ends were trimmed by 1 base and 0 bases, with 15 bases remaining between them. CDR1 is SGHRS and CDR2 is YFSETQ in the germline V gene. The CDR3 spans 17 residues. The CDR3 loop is CASSLRVLSSSTDTQYF. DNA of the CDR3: TGCGCCAGCAGCTTGCGTGTGCTATCTTCTAGCACAGATACGCAGTATTTT.

This CDR3 reads CAWSPGQANEKLFF. The CDR3 region has the DNA TGTGCCTGGAGTCCGGGACAGGCTAATGAAAAACTGTTTTTT. V usage is TRBV30 and J usage is TRBJ1-4; 8 positions agree with TRBD1. The CDR3 has 14 residues. CDR1 and CDR2 (germline): GTSNPN, SVGIG (reference sequence). V was clipped by 2 bases and J by 3 bases; unmatched bases: 2.

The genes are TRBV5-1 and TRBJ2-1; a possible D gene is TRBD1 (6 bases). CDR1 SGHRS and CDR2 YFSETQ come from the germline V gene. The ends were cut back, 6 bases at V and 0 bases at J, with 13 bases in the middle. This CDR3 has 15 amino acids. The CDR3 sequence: CASTPDSSSYNEQFF. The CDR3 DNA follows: TGCGCCAGCACCCCGGACAGTAGCTCCTACAATGAGCAGTTCTTC. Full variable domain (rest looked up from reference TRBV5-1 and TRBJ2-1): KAGVTQTPRYLIKTRGQQVTLSCSPISGHRSVSWYQQTPGQGLQFLFEYFSETQRNKGNFPGRFSGRQFSNSRSEMNVSTLELGDSALYLCASTPDSSSYNEQFFGPGTRLTVL.

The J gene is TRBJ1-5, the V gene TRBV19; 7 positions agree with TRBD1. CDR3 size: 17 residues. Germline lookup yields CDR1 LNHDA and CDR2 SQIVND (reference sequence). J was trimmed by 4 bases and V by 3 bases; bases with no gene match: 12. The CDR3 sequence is CASSIGTENTANQPQHF. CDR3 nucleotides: TGTGCCAGTAGTATCGGGACAGAAAACACCGCTAATCAGCCCCAGCATTTT.

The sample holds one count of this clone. Here the CDR3 reads CAWSQRNRPYNEQFF. As DNA, the CDR3 is TGTGCCTGGAGTCAACGTAACAGGCCCTACAATGAGCAGTTCTTC. This chain connects TRBV30 to TRBJ2-1, with D possibly matching TRBD1 (5 bases). This CDR3 spans 15 amino acids. Trimming cost V 2 bases and J 2 bases, with 13 bases left between them. Germline CDR1 and CDR2: GTSNPN and SVGIG (reference sequence).

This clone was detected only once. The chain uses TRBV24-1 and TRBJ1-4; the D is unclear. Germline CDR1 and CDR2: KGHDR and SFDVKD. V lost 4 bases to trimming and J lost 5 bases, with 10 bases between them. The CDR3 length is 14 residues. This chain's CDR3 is CATSEGRRNEKLFF. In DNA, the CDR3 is TGTGCCACCAGTGAGGGGAGGCGAAATGAAAAACTGTTTTTT.

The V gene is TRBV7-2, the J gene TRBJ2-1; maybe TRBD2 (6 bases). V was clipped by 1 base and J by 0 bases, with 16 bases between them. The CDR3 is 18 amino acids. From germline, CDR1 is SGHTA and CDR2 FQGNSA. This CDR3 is CASSLVGSGYSSYNEQFF. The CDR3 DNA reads TGTGCCAGCAGCTTAGTAGGTAGCGGCTACAGCTCCTACAATGAGCAGTTCTTC.

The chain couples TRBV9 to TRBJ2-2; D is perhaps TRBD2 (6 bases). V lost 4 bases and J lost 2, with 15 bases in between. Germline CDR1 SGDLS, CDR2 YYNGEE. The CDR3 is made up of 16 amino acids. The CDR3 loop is CASSKGGSGNTGELFF. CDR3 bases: TGTGCCAGCAGCAAAGGAGGTAGCGGAAACACCGGGGAGCTGTTTTTT.

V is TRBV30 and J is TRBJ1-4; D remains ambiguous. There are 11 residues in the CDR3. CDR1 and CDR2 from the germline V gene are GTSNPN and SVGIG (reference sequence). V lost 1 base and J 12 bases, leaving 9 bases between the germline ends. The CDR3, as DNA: TGTGCCTGGAGTGACCTAACGGAACTGTTTTTT. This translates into CAWSDLTELFF.

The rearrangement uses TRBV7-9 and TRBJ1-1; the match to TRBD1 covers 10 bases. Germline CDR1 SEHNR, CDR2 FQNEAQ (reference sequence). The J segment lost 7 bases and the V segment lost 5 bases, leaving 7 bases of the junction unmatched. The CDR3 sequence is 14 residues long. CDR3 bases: TGTGCCAGCAGCCCGGGGACAGGGGAGCGTGAAGCTTTCTTT. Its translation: CASSPGTGEREAFF.

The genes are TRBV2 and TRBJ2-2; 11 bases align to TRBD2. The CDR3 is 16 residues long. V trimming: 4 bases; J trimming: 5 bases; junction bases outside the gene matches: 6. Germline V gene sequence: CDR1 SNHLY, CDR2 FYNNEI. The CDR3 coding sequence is TGTGCCAGCAGTGGAACTAGCGGGAGAAGGACCGGGGAGCTGTTTTTT. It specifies CASSGTSGRRTGELFF.